The rows below give T cell receptor beta chains drawn from one sample of a study of T cells expressing NK-cell markers. TCRdb reworked the 5' RACE reads into one entry per CDR3 protein, no DNA. The clone table shows 440,000 or so distinct CDR3 sequences, with the ten largest holding 7.3%. Material: blood T cells: a sorted CD56 or NKG2C T cell subset, CD4+ or CD8+ T cells, or bulk PBMC T cells (not recorded which). The source of these receptors is a woman between 18 and 70 years old in good health. Both conserved end residues are part of each CDR3.

j_gene,v_gene,len,CDR3aa
TRBJ2-4,TRBV5-4,16,CASSLGWENSKNIQYF
TRBJ2-3,TRBV25-1,16,CASSPRRGPPTDTQYF
TRBJ1-5,TRBV20-1,15,CSASRDRVSNQPQHF
TRBJ1-1,TRBV21-1,19,CASSKVGAPYPLANTEAFF
TRBJ2-1,TRBV5-4,14,CASTSGNSYNEQFF
TRBJ2-1,TRBV20-1,14,CSASATSSYNEQFF
TRBJ2-3,TRBV20-1,17,CSAGKNNLKAPTDTQYF
TRBJ2-5,TRBV6-2/TRBV6-3,16,CASSYALDSYQETQYF
TRBJ1-5,TRBV12-5,13,CASAVTGSQPQHF
TRBJ1-1,TRBV7-9,15,CASIKVGLRDTEAFF
TRBJ2-3,TRBV7-6,15,CASRQWSGNTDTQYF
TRBJ2-5,TRBV7-9,14,CASSLDIGEETQYF
TRBJ1-2,TRBV20-1,17,CSARAPAPGARAYGYTF
TRBJ2-7,TRBV5-1,13,CASSLDRVYEQYF
TRBJ2-5,TRBV27,13,CASSLKLQETQYF